This T cell receptor beta chain is from a study of response to subunit inactivated influenza vaccine. From the RT-PCR reads, TCRdb called clonotypes with MiXCR, one entry per CDR3 protein. The sample contains under 750,000 distinct CDR3 sequences, roughly 10% of which appear only once. Findings of the study overall: Each seasonal influenza vaccination, the authors suggested, recruits few new T cells.

In regard to this clonotype: Its antigen is as yet unknown.

Germline V gives CDR1 SGHTA, CDR2 FQGTGA. The CDR3 runs to 16 residues. Trimming removed 1 base from V and 1 base from J, with 13 bases in between. This clonotype was obtained from a man aged 50-60 years who received an inactivated influenza vaccine. The chain couples TRBV7-3 to TRBJ1-1; perhaps TRBD1 as D (5 bases). Sequencing was performed on PBMCs from blood, taken on the day of vaccination. In nucleotides, the CDR3 is TGTGCCAGCAGCTTAAGCCCAACAGGTGGGAACACTGAAGCTTTCTTT. It encodes CASSLSPTGGNTEAFF.